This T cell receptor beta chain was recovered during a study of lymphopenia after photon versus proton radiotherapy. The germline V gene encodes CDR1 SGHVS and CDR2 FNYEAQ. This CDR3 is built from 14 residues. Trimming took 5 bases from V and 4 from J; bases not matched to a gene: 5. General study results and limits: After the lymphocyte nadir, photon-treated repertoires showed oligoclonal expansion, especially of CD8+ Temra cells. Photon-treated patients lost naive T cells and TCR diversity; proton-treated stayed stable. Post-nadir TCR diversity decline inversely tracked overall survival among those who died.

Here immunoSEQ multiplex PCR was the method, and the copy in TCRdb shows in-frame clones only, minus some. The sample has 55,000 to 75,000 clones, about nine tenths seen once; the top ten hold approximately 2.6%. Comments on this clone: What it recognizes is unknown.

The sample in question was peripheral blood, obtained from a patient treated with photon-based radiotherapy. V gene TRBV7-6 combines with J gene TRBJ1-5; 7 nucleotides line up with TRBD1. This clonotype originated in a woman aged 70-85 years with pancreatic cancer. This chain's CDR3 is CASSLSGGNQPQHF. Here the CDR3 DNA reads TGTGCCAGCAGCCTGTCAGGGGGAAATCAGCCCCAGCATTTT.